This note documents a single TCR beta chain sequence. This sample was included in a study of technical replicates of blood from several donors. V was cut by 0 bases and J by 1 base, with 18 bases left in between. The CDR3 is 18 residues long. Germline V CDR1 and CDR2: KGHSH, LQKENI. Sequencing used immunoSEQ multiplex PCR; TCRdb keeps in-frame clones, though not all of them. The table lists around 100,000 clones, around 96% of them singletons, with approximately 0.21% in the top ten. The receptor was derived from a human donor in good health. V usage is TRBV18 and J usage is TRBJ1-2, with D perhaps matching TRBD1 (5 bases). The sample consisted of T cells isolated from PBMCs. The CDR3 spells CASSPPGWTSHNNYGYTF. As DNA, the CDR3 is TGTGCCAGCTCACCACCAGGCTGGACATCTCACAATAACTATGGCTACACCTTC. Based on the CDR3 plus reference TRBV18 and TRBJ1-2, the full variable domain is NAGVMQNPRHLVRRRGQEARLRCSPMKGHSHVYWYRQLPEEGLKFMVYLQKENIIDESGMPKERFSAEFPKEGPSILRIQQVVRGDSAAYFCASSPPGWTSHNNYGYTFGSGTRLTVV.